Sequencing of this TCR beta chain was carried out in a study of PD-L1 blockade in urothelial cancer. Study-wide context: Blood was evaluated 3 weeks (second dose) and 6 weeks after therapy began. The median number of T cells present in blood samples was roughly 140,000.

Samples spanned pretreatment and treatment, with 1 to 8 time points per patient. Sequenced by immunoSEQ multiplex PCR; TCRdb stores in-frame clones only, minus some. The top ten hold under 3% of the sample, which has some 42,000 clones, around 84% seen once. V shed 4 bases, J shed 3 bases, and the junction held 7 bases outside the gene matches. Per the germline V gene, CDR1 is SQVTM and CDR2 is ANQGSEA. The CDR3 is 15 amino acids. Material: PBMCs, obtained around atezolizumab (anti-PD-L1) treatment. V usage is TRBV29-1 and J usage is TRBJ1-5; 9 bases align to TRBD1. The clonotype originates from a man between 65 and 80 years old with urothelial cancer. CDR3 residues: CSVAQGTGSNQPQHF. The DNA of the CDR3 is TGCAGCGTTGCCCAGGGGACAGGGTCCAATCAGCCCCAGCATTTT.